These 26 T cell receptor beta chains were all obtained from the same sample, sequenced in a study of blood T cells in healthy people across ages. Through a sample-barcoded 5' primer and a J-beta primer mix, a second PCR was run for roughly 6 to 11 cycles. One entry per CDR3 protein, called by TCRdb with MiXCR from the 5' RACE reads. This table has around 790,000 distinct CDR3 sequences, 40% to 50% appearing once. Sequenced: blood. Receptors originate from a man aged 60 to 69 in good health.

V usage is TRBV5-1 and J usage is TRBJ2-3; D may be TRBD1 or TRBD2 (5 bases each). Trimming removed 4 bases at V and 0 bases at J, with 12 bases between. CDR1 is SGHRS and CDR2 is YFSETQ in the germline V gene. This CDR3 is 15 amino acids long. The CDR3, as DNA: TGCGCCAGCAGCCTCCAGGGAGCTAGCACAGATACGCAGTATTTT. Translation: CASSLQGASTDTQYF.

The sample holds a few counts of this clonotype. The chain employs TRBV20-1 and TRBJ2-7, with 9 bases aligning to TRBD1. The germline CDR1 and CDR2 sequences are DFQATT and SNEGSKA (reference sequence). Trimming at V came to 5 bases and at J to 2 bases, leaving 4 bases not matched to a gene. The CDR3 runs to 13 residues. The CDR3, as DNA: TGCAGTGCTGCACAGGGGGCGACCTACGAGCAGTACTTC. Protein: CSAAQGATYEQYF.

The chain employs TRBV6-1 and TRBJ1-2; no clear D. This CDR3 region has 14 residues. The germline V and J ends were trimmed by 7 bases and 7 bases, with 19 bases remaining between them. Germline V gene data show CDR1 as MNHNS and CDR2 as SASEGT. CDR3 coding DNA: TGTGCCAGCACCGGCGGGTATGGGTGGGTTGGCTACACCTTC. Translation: CASTGGYGWVGYTF.

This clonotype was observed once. CDR3 nucleotide sequence: TGTGCCACCAGTATGGTGAGAGGTGAGCAGTACTTC. This gives the protein CATSMVRGEQYF. This chain joins TRBV15 and TRBJ2-5; no definite D call. Per germline, CDR1 LNHNV and CDR2 YYDKDF (reference sequence). CDR3 size: 12 residues. Trimming removed 6 bases at V and 11 bases at J, with 16 bases between.

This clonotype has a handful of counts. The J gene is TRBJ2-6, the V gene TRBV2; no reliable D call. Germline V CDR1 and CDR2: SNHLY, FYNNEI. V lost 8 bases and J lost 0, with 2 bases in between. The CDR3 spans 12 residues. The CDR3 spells CASHSGANVLTF. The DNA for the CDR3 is TGTGCCAGCCACTCTGGGGCCAACGTCCTGACTTTC.

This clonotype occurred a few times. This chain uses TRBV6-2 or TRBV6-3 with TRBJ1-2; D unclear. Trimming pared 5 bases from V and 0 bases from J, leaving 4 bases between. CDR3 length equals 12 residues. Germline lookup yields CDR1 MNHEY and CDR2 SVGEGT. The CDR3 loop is CASSGTNYGYTF. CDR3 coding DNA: TGTGCCAGCAGTGGAACTAACTATGGCTACACCTTC.

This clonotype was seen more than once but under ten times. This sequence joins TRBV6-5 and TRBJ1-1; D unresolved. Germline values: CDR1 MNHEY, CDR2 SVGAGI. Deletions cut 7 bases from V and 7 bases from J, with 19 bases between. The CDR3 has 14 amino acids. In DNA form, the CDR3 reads TGTGCCAGCAAAAGCCTCACGGGCAACGTTGAAGCTTTCTTT. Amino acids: CASKSLTGNVEAFF.

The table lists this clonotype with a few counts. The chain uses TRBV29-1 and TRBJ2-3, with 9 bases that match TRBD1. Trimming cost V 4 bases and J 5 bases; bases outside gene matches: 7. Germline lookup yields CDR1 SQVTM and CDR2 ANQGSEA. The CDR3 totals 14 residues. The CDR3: CSVVLQGAIDTQYF. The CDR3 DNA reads TGCAGCGTTGTATTACAGGGGGCAATAGATACGCAGTATTTT.

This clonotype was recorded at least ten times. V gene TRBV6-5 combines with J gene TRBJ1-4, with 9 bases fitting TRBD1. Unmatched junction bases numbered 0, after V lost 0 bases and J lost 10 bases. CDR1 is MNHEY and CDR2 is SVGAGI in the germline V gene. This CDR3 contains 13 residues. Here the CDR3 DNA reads TGTGCCAGCAGTTACTCGACAGGGGGAAAACTGTTTTTT. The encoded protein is CASSYSTGGKLFF.

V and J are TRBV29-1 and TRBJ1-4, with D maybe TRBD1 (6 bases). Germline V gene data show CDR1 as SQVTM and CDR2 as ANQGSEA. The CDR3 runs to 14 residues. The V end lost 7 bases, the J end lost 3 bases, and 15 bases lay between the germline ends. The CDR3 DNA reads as TGCAGCGCCGGGGGGCAGGGGCCTAATGAAAAACTGTTTTTT. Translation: CSAGGQGPNEKLFF.

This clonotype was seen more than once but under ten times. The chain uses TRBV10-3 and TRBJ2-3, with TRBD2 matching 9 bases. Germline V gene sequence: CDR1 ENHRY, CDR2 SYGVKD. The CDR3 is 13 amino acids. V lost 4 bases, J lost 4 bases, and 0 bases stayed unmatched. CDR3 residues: CAISGLAADTQYF. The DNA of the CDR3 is TGTGCCATCAGTGGACTAGCGGCAGATACGCAGTATTTT.

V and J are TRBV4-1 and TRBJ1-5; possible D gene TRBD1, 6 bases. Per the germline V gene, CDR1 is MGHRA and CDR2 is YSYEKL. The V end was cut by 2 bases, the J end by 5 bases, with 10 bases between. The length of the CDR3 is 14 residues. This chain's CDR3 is CASSQQGLDQPQHF. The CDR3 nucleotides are TGCGCCAGCAGCCAACAGGGGCTGGATCAGCCCCAGCATTTT.

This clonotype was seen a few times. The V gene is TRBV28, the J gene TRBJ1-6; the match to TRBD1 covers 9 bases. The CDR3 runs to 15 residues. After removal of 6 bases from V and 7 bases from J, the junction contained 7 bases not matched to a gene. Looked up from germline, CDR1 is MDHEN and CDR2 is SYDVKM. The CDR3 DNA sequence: TGTGCCAGCAGACCACAGGGGGCATGGAATTCACCCCTCCACTTT. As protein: CASRPQGAWNSPLHF. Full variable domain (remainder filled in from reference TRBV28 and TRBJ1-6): DVKVTQSSRYLVKRTGEKVFLECVQDMDHENMFWYRQDPGLGLRLIYFSYDVKMKEKGDIPEGYSVSREKKERFSLILESASTNQTSMYLCASRPQGAWNSPLHFGNGTRLTVT.

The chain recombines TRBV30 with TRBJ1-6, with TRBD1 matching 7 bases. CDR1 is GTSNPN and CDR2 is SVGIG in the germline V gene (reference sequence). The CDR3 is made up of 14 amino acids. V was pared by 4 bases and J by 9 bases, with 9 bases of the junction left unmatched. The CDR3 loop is CAWNEGQPISPLHF. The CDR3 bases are TGTGCCTGGAACGAGGGACAGCCAATTTCACCCCTCCACTTT.

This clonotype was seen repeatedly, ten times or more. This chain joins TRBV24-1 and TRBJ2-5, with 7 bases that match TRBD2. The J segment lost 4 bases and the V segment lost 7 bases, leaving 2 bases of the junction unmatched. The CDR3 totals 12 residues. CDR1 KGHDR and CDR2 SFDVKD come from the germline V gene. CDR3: CATSPGGETQYF. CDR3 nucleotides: TGTGCCACCAGCCCGGGAGGAGAGACCCAGTACTTC.

The CDR3 sequence: CSARGGAGKETQYF. CDR3 DNA: TGCAGTGCTAGAGGAGGGGCCGGTAAAGAGACCCAGTACTTC. The chain links TRBV20-1 to TRBJ2-5, with D perhaps being TRBD1 or TRBD2 (5 bases each). V was pared by 1 base and J by 3 bases, with 12 bases between. In germline, CDR1 is DFQATT, CDR2 SNEGSKA (reference sequence). The CDR3 has 14 residues.

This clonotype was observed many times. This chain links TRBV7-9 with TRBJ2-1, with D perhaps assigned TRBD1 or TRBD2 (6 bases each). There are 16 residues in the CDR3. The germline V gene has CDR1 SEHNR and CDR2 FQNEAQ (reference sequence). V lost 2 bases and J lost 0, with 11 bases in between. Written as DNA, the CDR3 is TGTGCCAGCAGCTTATTTGGGGGGCCCTCCTACAATGAGCAGTTCTTC. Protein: CASSLFGGPSYNEQFF.

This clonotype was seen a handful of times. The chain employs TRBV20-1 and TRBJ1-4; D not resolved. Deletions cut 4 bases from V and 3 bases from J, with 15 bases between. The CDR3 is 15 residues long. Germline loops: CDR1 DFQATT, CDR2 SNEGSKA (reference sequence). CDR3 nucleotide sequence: TGCAGTGCTACCAGAGAGAGGACGGCTAATGAAAAACTGTTTTTT. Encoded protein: CSATRERTANEKLFF.

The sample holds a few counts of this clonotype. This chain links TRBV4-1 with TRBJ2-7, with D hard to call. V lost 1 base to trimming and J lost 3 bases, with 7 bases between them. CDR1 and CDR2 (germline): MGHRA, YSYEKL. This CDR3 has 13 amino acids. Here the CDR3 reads CASSQVVDYEQYF. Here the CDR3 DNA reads TGCGCCAGCAGCCAAGTGGTGGACTACGAGCAGTACTTC.

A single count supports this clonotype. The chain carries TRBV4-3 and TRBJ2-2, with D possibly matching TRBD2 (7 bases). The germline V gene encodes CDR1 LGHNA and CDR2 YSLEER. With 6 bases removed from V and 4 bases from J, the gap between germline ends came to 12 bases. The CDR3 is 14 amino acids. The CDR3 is CASRNREGTGELFF. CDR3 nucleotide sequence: TGCGCCAGCAGGAACAGGGAGGGCACCGGGGAGCTGTTTTTT.

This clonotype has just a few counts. The CDR3 sequence is CASSVGIAGGTDTQYF. The CDR3 DNA reads TGTGCCAGCAGCGTGGGAATTGCTGGGGGCACAGATACGCAGTATTTT. V gene TRBV9 combines with J gene TRBJ2-3; D ambiguous. The CDR3 contains 16 residues. CDR1 and CDR2 (germline): SGDLS, YYNGEE. V shed 2 bases and J shed 1 base, with 14 bases lying between them.

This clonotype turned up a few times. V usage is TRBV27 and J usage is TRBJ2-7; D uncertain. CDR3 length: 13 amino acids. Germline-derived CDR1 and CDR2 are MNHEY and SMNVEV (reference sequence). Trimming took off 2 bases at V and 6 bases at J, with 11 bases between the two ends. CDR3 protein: CASSLRSLGEQYF. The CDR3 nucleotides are TGTGCCAGCAGTTTACGATCCTTAGGCGAGCAGTACTTC.

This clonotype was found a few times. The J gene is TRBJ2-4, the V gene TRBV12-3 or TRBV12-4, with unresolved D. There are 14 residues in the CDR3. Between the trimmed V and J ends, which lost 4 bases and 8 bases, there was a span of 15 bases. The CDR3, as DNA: TGTGCCAGCAGTTCAGGCCCCTACCGGGACATTCAGTACTTC. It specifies CASSSGPYRDIQYF.

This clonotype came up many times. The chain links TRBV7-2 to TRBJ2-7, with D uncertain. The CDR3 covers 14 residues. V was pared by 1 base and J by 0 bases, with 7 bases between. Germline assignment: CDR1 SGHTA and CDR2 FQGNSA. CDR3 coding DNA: TGTGCCAGCAGCTTAGAAGGAAACTCCTACGAGCAGTACTTC. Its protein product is CASSLEGNSYEQYF.

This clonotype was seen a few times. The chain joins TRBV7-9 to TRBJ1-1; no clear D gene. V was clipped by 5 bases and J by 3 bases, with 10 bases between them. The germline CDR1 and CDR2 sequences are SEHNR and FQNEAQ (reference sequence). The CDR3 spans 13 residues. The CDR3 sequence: CASSGGGHTEAFF. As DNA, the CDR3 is TGTGCCAGCAGCGGTGGTGGCCACACTGAAGCTTTCTTT.

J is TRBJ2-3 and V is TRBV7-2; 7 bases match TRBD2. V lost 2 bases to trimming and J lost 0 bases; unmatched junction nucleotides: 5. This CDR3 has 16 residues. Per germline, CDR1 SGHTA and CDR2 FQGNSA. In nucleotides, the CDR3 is TGTGCCAGCAGCTTAACACTAGCGCCGAGCACAGATACGCAGTATTTT. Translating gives CASSLTLAPSTDTQYF.